This T cell receptor (beta chain) was identified during a study of blood T cells in healthy people across ages. Across the study: The template switching approach captured approximately one barcoded beta molecule for every two T cells. General study findings and limits: When set beside aged donors, long-lived donors presented more naive CD4+ cells and higher diversity.

Germline V gene lookup returns CDR1 SGHAT and CDR2 FQNNGV. CDR3 length: 16 residues. Trimming took 5 bases from V and 2 from J; bases not matched to a gene: 9. At least 6.5 million PBMCs were isolated per sample. Sample-barcoded 5' priming and a J-beta primer mix drove a second PCR of roughly 6 to 12 cycles. TCRdb redid the calling of the 5' RACE reads with MiXCR, one entry per CDR3 protein. The sample has just over 1 million distinct CDR3 sequences, 40% to 50% seen once. Concerning this clonotype: Its antigen is undetermined.

The sample was blood. This clonotype originated in a woman aged 55-69 years in good health. The V and J genes are TRBV11-2 and TRBJ2-7, with 10 bases fitting TRBD2. This CDR3 reads CASSTRLAGSPYEQYF. The CDR3 DNA follows: TGTGCCAGCAGCACTCGACTAGCGGGCTCCCCCTACGAGCAGTACTTC.